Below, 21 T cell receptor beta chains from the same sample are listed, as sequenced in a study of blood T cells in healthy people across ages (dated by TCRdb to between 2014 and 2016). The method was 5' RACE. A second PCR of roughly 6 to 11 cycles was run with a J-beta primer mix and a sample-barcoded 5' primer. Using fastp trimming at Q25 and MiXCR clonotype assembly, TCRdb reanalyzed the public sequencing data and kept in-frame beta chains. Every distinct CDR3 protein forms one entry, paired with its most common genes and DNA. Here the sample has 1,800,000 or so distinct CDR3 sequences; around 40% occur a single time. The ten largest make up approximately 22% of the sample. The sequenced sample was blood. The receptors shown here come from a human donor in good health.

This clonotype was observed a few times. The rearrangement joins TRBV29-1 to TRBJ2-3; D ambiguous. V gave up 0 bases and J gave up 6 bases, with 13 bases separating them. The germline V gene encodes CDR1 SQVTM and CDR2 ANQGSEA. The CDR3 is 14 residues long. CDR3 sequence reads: CSVEEGSFGDTQYF. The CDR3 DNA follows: TGCAGCGTTGAAGAAGGGTCCTTCGGGGATACGCAGTATTTT.

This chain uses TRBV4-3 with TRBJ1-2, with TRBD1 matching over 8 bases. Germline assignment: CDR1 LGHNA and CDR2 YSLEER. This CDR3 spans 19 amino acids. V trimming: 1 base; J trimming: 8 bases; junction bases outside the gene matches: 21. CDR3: CASSQVLEVAGGAVDGYTF. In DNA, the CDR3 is TGCGCCAGCAGCCAAGTCTTAGAAGTGGCAGGGGGCGCAGTGGACGGCTACACCTTC.

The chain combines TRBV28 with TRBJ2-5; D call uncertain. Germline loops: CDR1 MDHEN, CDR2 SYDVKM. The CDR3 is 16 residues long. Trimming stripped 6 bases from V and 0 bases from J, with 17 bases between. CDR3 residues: CASSSGLEVYQETQYF. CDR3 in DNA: TGTGCCAGCAGCTCCGGGCTCGAGGTCTACCAAGAGACCCAGTACTTC.

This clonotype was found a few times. The CDR3 coding sequence is TGTGCCAGCAGCTTTACTAGCGGGGGGGCCTTAAATGAGCAGTTCTTC. As protein: CASSFTSGGALNEQFF. The chain recombines TRBV7-2 with TRBJ2-1; 13 nucleotides align to TRBD2. The germline gives CDR1 SGHTA, CDR2 FQGNSA. The CDR3 sequence is 16 residues long. With V trimmed by 3 bases and J by 7 bases, 6 bases remained unmatched.

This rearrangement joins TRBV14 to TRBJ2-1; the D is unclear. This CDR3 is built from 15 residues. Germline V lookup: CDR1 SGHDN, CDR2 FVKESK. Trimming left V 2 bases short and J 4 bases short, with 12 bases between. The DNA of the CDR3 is TGTGCCAGCAGCCAAAGGGCAGAACCGTACAATGAGCAGTTCTTC. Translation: CASSQRAEPYNEQFF.

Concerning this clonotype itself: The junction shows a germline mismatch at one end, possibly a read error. The CDR3, as DNA: TGTGCCAGCAGTCACTCGACGGCAGTCACAGATACGCAGTATTTT. It encodes CASSHSTAVTDTQYF. The V gene is TRBV6-5, the J gene TRBJ2-3; no clear D gene. The CDR3 has 15 residues. Germline lookup yields CDR1 MNHEY and CDR2 SVGAGI.

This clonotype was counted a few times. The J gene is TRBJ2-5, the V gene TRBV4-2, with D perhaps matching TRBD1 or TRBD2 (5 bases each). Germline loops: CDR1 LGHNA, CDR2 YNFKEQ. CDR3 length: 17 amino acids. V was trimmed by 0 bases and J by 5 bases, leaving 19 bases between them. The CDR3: CASSQDLVGEGVETQYF. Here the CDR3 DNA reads TGTGCCAGCAGCCAAGATCTTGTGGGGGAAGGTGTCGAGACCCAGTACTTC.

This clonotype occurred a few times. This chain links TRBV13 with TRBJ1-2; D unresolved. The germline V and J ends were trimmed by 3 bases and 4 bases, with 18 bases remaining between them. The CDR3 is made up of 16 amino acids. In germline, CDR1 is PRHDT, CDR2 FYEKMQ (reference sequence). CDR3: CASSLSGRIGLYGYTF. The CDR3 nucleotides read TGTGCCAGCAGCTTGTCCGGGAGAATCGGTCTCTATGGCTACACCTTC.

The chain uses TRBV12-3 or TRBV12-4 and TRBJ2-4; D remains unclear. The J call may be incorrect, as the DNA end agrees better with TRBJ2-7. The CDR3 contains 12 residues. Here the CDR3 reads CASSLLGSEQYF. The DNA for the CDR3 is TGTGCCAGCAGTTTATTGGGTTCCGAGCAGTACTTC.

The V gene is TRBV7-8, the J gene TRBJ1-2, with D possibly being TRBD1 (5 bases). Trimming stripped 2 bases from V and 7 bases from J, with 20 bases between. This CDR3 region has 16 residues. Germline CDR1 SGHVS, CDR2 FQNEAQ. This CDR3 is CASSLYGGGTPGGYTF. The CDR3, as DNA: TGTGCCAGCAGCTTATATGGGGGGGGGACTCCTGGTGGCTACACCTTC.

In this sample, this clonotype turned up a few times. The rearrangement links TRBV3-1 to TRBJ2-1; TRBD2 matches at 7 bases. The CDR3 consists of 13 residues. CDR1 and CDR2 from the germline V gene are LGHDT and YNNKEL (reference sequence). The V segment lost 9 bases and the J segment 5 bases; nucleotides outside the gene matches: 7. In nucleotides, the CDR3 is TGTGCCAGTGCTGGGACTACACACAATGAGCAGTTCTTC. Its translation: CASAGTTHNEQFF.

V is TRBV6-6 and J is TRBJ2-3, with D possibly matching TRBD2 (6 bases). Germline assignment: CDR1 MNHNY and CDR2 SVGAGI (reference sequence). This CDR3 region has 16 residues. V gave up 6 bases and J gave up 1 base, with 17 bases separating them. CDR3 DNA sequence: TGTGCCAGCAGACCTCCCCGCGGGGAGGGCACAGATACGCAGTATTTT. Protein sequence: CASRPPRGEGTDTQYF.

The DNA for the CDR3 is TGTGCCACCAGCAGAGATCGCCAGGGGAATGGAAACACCATATATTTT. It codes for CATSRDRQGNGNTIYF. This rearrangement joins TRBV15 to TRBJ1-3, with D perhaps matching TRBD1 (6 bases). Germline CDR1 LNHNV, CDR2 YYDKDF (reference sequence). The CDR3 runs to 16 residues. Trimming cost V 0 bases and J 3 bases, with 12 bases left between them.

The chain's CDR3 is CASSSPGKGLEEQFF. CDR3 nucleotides: TGTGCCAGCAGCTCCCCAGGGAAGGGGTTGGAAGAGCAGTTCTTC. This rearrangement joins TRBV7-2 to TRBJ2-1; the D gene is possibly TRBD1 (5 bases). This CDR3 region has 15 residues. Per germline, CDR1 SGHTA and CDR2 FQGNSA. V lost 4 bases, J lost 10 bases, and 20 bases lay in between.

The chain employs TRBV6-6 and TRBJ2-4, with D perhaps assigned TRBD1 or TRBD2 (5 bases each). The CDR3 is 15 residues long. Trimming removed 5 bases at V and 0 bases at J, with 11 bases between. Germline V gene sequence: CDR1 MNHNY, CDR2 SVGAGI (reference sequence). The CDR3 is CASSLTGTAKNIQYF. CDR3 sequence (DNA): TGTGCCAGCAGTCTTACCGGGACAGCCAAAAACATTCAGTACTTC.

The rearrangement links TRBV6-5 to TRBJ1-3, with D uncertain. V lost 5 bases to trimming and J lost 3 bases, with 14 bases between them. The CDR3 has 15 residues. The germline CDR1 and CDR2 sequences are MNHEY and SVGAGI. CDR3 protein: CASSPPDAYGNTIYF. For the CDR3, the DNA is TGTGCCAGCAGTCCCCCGGACGCGTATGGAAACACCATATATTTT.

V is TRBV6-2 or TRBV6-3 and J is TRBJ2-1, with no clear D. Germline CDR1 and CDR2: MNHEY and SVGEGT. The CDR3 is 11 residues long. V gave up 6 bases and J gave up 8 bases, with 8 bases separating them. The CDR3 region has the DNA TGTGCCAGCAGCCGAGACTATGAGCAGTTCTTC. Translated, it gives CASSRDYEQFF.

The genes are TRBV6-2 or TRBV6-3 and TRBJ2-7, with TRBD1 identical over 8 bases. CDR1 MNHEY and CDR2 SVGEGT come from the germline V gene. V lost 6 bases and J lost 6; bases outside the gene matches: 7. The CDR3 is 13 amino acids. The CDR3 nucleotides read TGTGCCAGCAGCGAGGACAGGGCTGGCGAGCAGTACTTC. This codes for CASSEDRAGEQYF.

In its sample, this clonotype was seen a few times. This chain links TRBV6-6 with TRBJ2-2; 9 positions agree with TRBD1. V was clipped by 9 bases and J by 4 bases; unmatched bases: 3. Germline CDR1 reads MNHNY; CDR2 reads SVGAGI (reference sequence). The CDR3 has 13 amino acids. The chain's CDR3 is CASGQGRTGELFF. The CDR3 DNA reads TGTGCCAGTGGACAGGGGCGCACCGGGGAGCTGTTTTTT.

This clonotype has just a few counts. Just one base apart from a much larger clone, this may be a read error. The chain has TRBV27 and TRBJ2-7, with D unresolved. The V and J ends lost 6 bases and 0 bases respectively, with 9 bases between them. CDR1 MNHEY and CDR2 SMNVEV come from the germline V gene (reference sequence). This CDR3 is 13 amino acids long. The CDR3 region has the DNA TGTGCCAGCAGGCGATCGGGCTCCTACGAGCAGTACTTC. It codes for CASRRSGSYEQYF.

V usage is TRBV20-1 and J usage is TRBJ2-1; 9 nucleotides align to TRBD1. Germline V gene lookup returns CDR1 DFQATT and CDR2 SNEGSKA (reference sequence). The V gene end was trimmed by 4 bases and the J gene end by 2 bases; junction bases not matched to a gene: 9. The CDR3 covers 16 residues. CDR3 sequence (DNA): TGCAGTGCTAAGGACAGGGGTGTAGGGGCCTACAATGAGCAGTTCTTC. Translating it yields CSAKDRGVGAYNEQFF.